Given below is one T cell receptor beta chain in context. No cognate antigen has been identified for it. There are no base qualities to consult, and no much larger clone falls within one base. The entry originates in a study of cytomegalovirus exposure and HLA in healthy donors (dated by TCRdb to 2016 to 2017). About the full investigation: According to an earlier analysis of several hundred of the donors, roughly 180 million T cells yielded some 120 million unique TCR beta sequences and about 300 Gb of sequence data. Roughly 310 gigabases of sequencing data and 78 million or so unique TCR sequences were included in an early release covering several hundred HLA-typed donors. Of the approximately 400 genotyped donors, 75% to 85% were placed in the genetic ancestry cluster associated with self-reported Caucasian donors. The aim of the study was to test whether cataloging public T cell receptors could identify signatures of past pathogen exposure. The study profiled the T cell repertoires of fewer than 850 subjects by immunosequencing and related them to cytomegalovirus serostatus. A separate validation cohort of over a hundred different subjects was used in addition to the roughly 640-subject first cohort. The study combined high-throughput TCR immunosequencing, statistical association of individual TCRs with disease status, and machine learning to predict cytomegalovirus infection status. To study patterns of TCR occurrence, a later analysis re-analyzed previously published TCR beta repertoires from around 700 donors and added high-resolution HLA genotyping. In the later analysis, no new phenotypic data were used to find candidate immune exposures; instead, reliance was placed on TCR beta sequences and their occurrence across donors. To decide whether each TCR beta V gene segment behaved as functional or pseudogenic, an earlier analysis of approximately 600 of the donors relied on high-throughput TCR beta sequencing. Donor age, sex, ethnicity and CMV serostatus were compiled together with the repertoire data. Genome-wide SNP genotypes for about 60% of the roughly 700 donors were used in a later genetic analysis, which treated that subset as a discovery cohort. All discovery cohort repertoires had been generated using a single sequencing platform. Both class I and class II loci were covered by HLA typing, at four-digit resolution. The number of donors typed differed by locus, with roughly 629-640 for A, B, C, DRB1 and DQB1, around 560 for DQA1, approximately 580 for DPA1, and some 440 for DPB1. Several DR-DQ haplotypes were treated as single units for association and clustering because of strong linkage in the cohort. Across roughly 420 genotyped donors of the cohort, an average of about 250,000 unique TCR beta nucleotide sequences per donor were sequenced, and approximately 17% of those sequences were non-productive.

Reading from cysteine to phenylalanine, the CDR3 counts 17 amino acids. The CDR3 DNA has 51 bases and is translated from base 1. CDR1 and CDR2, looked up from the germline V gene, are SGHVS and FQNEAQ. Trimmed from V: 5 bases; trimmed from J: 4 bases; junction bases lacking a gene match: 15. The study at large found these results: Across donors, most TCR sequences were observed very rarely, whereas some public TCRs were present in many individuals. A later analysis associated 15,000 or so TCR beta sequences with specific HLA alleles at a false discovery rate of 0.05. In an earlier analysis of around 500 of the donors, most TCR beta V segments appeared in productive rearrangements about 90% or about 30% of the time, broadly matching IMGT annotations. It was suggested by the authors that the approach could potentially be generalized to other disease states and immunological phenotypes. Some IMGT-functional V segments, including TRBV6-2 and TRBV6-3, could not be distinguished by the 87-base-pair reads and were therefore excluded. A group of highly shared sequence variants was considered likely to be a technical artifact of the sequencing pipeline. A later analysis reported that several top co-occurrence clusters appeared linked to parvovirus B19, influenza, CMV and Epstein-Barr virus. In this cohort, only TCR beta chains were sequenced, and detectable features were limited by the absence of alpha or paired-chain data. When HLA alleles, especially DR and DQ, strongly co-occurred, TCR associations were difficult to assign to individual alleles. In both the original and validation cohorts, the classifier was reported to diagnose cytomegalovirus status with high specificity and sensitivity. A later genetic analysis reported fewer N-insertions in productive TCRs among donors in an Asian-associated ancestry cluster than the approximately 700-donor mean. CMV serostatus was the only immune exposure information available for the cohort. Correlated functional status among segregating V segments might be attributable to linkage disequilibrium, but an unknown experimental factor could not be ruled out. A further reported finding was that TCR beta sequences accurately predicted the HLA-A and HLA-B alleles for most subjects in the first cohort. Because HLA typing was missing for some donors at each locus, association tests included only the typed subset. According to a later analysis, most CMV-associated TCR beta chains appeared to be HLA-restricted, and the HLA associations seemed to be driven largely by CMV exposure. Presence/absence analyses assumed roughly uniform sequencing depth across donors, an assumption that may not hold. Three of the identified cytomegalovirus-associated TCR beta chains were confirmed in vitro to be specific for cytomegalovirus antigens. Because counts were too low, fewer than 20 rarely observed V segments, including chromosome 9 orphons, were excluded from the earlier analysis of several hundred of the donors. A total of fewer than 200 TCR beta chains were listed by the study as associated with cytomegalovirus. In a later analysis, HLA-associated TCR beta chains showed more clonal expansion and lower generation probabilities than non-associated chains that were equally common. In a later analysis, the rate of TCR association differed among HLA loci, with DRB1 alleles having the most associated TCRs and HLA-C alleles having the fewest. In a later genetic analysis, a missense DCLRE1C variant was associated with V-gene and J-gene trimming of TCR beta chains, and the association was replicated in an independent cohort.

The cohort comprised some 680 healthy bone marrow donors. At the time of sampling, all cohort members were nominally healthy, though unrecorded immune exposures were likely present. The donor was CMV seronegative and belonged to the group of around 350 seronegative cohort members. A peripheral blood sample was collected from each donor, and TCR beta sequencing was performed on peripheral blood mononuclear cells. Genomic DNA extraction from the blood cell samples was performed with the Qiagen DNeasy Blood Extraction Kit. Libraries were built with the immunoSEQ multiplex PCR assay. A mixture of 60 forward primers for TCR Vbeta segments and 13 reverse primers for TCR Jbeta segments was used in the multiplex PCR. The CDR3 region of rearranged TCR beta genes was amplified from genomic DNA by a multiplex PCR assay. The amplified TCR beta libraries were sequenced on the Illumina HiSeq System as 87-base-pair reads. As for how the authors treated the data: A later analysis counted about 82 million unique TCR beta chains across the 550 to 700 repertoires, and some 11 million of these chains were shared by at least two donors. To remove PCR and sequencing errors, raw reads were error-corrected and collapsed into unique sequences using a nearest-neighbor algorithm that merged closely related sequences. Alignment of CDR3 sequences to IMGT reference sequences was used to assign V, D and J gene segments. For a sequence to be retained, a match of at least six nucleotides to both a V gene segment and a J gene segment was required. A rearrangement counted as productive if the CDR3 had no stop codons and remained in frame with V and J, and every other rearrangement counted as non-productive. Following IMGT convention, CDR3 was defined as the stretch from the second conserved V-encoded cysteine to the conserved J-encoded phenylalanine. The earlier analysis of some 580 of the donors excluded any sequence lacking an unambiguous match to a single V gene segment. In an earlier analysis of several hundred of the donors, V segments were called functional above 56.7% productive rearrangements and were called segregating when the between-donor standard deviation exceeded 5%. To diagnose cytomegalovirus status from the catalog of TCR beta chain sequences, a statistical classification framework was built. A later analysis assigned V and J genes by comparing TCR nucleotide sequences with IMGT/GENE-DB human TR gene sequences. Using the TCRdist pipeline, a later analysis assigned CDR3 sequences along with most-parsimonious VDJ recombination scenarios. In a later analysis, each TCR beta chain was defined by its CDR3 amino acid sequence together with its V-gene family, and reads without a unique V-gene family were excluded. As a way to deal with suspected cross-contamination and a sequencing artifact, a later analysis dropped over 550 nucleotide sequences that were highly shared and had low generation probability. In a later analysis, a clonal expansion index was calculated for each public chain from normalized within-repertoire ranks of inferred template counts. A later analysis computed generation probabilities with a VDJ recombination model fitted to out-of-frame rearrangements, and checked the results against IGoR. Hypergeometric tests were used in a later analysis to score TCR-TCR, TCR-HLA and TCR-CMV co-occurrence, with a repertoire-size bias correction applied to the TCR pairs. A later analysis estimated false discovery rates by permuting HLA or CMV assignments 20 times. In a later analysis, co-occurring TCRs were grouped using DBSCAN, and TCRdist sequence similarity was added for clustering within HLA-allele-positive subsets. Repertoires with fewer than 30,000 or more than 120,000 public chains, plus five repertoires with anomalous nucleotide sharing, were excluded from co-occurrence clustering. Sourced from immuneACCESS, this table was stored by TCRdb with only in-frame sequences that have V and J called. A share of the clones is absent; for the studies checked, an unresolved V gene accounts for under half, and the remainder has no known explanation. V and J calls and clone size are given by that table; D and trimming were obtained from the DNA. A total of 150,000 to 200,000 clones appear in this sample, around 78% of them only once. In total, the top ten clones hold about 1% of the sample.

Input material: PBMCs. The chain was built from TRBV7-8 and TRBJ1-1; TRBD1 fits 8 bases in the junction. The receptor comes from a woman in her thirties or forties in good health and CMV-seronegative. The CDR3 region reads CASSRRGQGAIGTEAFF. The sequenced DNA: TGTGCCAGCAGCCGAAGGGGGCAGGGGGCGATTGGCACTGAAGCTTTCTTT.